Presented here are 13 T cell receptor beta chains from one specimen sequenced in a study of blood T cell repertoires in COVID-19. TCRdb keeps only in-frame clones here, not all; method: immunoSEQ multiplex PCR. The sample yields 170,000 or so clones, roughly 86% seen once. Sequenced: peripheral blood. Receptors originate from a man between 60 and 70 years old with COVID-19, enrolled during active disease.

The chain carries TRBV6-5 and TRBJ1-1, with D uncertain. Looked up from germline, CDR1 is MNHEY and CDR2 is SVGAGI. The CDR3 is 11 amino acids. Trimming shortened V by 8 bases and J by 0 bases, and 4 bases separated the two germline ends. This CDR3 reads CASFMNTEAFF. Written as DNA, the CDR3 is TGTGCCAGCTTTATGAACACTGAAGCTTTCTTT.

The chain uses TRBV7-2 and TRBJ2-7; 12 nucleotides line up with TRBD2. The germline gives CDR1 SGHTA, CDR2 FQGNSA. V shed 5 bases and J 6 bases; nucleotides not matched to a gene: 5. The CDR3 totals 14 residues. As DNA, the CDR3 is TGTGCCAGCAGCAGACTAGCGGGGGTTCTCGAGCAGTACTTC. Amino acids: CASSRLAGVLEQYF.

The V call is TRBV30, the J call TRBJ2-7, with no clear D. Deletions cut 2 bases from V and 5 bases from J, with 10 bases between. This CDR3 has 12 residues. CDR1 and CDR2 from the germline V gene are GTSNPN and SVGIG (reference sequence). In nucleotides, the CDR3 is TGTGCCTGGAGTCCTGGTGGGCACGAGCAGTACTTC. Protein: CAWSPGGHEQYF.

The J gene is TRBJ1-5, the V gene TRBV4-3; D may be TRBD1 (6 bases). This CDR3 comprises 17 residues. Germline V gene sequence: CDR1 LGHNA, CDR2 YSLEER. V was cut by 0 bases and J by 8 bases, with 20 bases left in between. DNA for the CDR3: TGCGCCAGCAGCCAAGATCTAAGGTCGGGGGGCGGAAAGCCCCAGCATTTT. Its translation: CASSQDLRSGGGKPQHF.

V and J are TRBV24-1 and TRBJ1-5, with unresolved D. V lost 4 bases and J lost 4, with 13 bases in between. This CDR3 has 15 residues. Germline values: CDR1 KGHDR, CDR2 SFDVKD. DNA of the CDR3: TGTGCCACCAGTGACCCAAGGACGGGAAATCAGCCCCAGCATTTT. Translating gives CATSDPRTGNQPQHF.

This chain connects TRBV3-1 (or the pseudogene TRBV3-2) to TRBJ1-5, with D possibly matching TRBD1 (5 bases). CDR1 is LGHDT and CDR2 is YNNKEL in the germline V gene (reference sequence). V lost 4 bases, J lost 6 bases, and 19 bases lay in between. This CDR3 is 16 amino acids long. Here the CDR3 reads CASSRGVSSRLQPQHF. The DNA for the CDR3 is TGTGCCAGCAGCCGGGGGGTTTCGTCCCGCCTTCAGCCCCAGCATTTT.

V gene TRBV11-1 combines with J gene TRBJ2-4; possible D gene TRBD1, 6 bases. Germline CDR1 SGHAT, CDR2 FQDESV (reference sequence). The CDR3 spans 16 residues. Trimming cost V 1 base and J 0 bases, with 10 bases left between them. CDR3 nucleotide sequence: TGTGCCAGCAGCTTAGGAGACAGGATAGCCAAAAACATTCAGTACTTC. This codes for CASSLGDRIAKNIQYF.

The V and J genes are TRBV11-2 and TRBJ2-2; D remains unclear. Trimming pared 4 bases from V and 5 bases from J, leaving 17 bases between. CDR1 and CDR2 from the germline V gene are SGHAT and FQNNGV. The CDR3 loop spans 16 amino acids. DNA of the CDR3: TGTGCCAGCAGCTCCCGAACCCCCCTCAGGACCGGGGAGCTGTTTTTT. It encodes CASSSRTPLRTGELFF.

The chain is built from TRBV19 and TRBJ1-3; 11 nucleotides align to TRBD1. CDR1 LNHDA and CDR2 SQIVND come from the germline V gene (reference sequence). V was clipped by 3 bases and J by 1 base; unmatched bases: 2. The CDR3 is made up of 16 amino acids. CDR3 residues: CASSMGTGGSGNTIYF. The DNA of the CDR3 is TGTGCCAGTAGTATGGGGACAGGGGGATCTGGAAACACCATATATTTT.

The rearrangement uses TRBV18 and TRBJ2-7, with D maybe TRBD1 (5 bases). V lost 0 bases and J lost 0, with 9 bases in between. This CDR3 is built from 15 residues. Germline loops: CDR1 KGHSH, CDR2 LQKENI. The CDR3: CASSPPQGSSYEQYF. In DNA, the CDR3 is TGTGCCAGCTCACCACCCCAGGGAAGCTCCTACGAGCAGTACTTC. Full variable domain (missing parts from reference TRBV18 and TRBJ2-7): NAGVMQNPRHLVRRRGQEARLRCSPMKGHSHVYWYRQLPEEGLKFMVYLQKENIIDESGMPKERFSAEFPKEGPSILRIQQVVRGDSAAYFCASSPPQGSSYEQYFGPGTRLTVT.

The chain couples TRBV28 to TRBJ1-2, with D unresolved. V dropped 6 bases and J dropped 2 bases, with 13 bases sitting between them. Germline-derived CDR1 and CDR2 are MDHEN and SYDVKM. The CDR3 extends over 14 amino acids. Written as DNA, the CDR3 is TGTGCCAGCAGCCCGGGAGACACAAACTATGGCTACACCTTC. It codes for CASSPGDTNYGYTF.

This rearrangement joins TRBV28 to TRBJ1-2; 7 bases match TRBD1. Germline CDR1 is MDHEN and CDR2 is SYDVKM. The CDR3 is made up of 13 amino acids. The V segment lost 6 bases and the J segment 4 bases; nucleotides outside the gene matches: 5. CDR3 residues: CASSLGQIYGYTF. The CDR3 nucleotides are TGTGCCAGCAGCCTGGGACAGATCTATGGCTACACCTTC.

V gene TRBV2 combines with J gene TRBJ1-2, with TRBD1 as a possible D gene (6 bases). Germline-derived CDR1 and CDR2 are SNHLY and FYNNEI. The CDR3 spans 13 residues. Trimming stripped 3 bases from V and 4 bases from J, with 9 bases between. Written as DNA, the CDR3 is TGTGCCAGCAGTGACACAGGGCGCTATGGCTACACCTTC. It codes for CASSDTGRYGYTF. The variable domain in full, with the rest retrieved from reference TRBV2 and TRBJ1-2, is EPEVTQTPSHQVTQMGQEVILRCVPISNHLYFYWYRQILGQKVEFLVSFYNNEISEKSEIFDDQFSVERPDGSNFTLKIRSTKLEDSAMYFCASSDTGRYGYTFGSGTRLTVV.